This T cell receptor beta chain was obtained from a study of OX40 agonist ivuxolimab in advanced cancers. Data came from immunoSEQ multiplex PCR; TCRdb stores just in-frame clones and leaves some out. The data show approximately 68,000 clones, around nine tenths seen once. V lost 0 bases, J lost 4 bases, and 10 bases lay in between. The CDR3 is 16 amino acids. Looked up from germline, CDR1 is MGHRA and CDR2 is YSYEKL. Sequences were derived from CD4+ or CD8+ T cells sorted from blood, sampled in a trial of the OX40 agonist ivuxolimab. This chain connects TRBV4-1 to TRBJ2-6; unclear D gene. The source is an adult with an advanced solid tumor such as melanoma, head and neck, liver or kidney cancer. The CDR3 DNA sequence: TGCGCCAGCAGCCAAGAGGGAACAGCCGGGGCCAACGTCCTGACTTTC. Protein product: CASSQEGTAGANVLTF.